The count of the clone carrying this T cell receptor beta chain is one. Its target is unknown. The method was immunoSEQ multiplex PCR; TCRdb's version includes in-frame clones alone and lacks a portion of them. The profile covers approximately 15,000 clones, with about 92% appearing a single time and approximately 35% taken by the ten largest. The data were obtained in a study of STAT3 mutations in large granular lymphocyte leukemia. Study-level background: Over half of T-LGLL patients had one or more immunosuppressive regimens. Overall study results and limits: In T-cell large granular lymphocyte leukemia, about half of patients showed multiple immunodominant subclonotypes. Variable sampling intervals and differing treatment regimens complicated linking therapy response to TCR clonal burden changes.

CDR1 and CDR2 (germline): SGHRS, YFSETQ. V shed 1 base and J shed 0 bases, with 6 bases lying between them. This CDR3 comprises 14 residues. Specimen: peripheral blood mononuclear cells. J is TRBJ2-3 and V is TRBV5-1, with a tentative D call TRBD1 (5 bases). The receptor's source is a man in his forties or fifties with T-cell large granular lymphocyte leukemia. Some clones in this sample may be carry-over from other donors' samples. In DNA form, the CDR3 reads TGCGCCAGCAGCTTGCAGGGAAGCACAGATACGCAGTATTTT. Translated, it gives CASSLQGSTDTQYF.